This T cell receptor (beta chain) stems from a study of glioma-infiltrating T cells. TCR alpha and beta CDR3 regions were amplified from RNA using iRepertoire nested multiplex PCR. Input was about 85-400 ng of tissue mRNA or PBMC total RNA. TCRdb reanalysed the multiplex PCR reads using MiXCR and keeps one entry per CDR3 protein. The sample records around 180,000 distinct CDR3 sequences, around 45% being singletons. V was clipped by 0 bases and J by 0 bases, with 5 bases between them. CDR1 is GTSNPN and CDR2 is SVGIG in the germline V gene (reference sequence). The CDR3 contains 13 residues. This clonotype was recorded a few times. Its antigen is unknown. Findings of the study overall: Gliomas, especially low-grade, showed above-expected tissue-blood divergence; non-neoplastic patients showed below. Very few CDR3 sequences were shared between tissue and blood.

Specimen: glioma tissue, nonneoplastic brain tissue, or PBMCs (not recorded which). The clonotype originates from a human donor with low-grade glioma or glioblastoma, undergoing nonglioma brain surgery, or in good health (not recorded which). The chain recombines TRBV30 with TRBJ1-2, with D unclear. In DNA, the CDR3 is TGTGCCTGGAGTGTCGAAGCTAACTATGGCTACACCTTC. Translation gives CAWSVEANYGYTF. Together with reference TRBV30 and TRBJ1-2, the CDR3 gives the full variable domain: SQTIHQWPATLVQPVGSPLSLECTVEGTSNPNLYWYRQAAGRGLQLLFYSVGIGQISSEVPQNLSASRPQDRQFILSSKKLLLSDSGFYLCAWSVEANYGYTFGSGTRLTVV.